This passage covers 19 T cell receptor beta chains from one sample sequenced in a study of T cell changes during pregnancy in multiple sclerosis. Profiled with immunoSEQ multiplex PCR; TCRdb holds only in-frame clones, not every one. The data contain about 85,000 clones, approximately 90% of them singletons. The sample was peripheral blood, taken in the first trimester of pregnancy. Source of these receptors: a female donor with multiple sclerosis, enrolled in a pregnancy study.

The V call is TRBV19, the J call TRBJ2-3; 11 nucleotides match TRBD1. The CDR3 runs 16 residues. Germline V CDR1 and CDR2: LNHDA, SQIVND (reference sequence). The V and J ends lost 1 base and 5 bases, in that order; junction bases with no gene match: 5. The CDR3 region is CASSIVPGQGGDTQYF. The CDR3 DNA reads TGTGCCAGTAGTATAGTTCCGGGACAGGGGGGAGATACGCAGTATTTT.

The chain is built from TRBV15 and TRBJ2-7; 7 positions match TRBD1. The CDR3 covers 13 residues. V lost 5 bases to trimming and J lost 0 bases; unmatched junction nucleotides: 1. Germline V gene sequence: CDR1 LNHNV, CDR2 YYDKDF (reference sequence). In nucleotides, the CDR3 is TGTGCCACCAGCGAGGGGGCCTCCTACGAGCAGTACTTC. Encoded protein: CATSEGASYEQYF. Full variable domain (outside the CDR3, taken from reference TRBV15 and TRBJ2-7): DAMVIQNPRYQVTQFGKPVTLSCSQTLNHNVMYWYQQKSSQAPKLLFHYYDKDFNNEADTPDNFQSRRPNTSFCFLDIRSPGLGDTAMYLCATSEGASYEQYFGPGTRLTVT.

The chain employs TRBV1 and TRBJ1-1; the table names TRBD1, a call not compared with the DNA. TRBV1 is marked as a pseudogene. The CDR3 sequence is 14 residues long. CDR3: CTSSQDFRATEAFF. CDR3 in DNA: TGCACCAGCAGCCAAGATTTCAGGGCCACTGAAGCTTTCTTT.

J is TRBJ2-7 and V is TRBV4-2; D gene unclear. The ends were cut back, 1 base at V and 3 bases at J, with 7 bases in the middle. CDR3 size: 13 residues. CDR1 and CDR2 from the germline V gene are LGHNA and YNFKEQ. CDR3 region: CASSQAANYEQYF. The CDR3 DNA sequence: TGTGCCAGCAGCCAAGCTGCGAACTACGAGCAGTACTTC.

The V call is TRBV12-5, the J call TRBJ1-4; D remains unclear. Germline values: CDR1 LGHNT, CDR2 FRNRAP. CDR3 length: 15 amino acids. Trimming left V 2 bases short and J 0 bases short, with 7 bases between. Written as DNA, the CDR3 is TGTGCTAGTGGTTTGTGGCCCACAACTAATGAAAAACTGTTTTTT. This codes for CASGLWPTTNEKLFF.

In DNA, the CDR3 is TGTGCCAGCAGCGTAAGCGGAGGGAACACTGAAGCTTTCTTT. Its protein is CASSVSGGNTEAFF. The rearrangement joins TRBV9 to TRBJ1-1, with D uncertain. V lost 1 base and J 1 base, leaving 8 bases between the germline ends. This CDR3 region has 14 residues. Germline CDR1 is SGDLS and CDR2 is YYNGEE.

The V gene is TRBV7-9, the J gene TRBJ2-3; the D gene is possibly TRBD2 (5 bases). Germline CDR1 reads SEHNR; CDR2 reads FQNEAQ (reference sequence). The CDR3 extends over 14 amino acids. The V gene lost 5 bases and the J gene lost 2 bases, with 11 bases spanning the gap. The DNA of the CDR3 is TGTGCCAGCAGCCTGGGGAGAGCCACAGATACGCAGTATTTT. It codes for CASSLGRATDTQYF.

The chain combines TRBV9 with TRBJ2-5; 10 bases line up with TRBD1. The CDR3 extends over 16 amino acids. V was clipped by 2 bases and J by 4 bases; unmatched bases: 8. Germline V gives CDR1 SGDLS, CDR2 YYNGEE. The CDR3 loop is CASSVVGDRGLETQYF. CDR3 bases: TGTGCCAGCAGCGTTGTTGGCGACAGGGGGCTAGAGACCCAGTACTTC.

The gene calls are TRBV28 and TRBJ1-5, with a tentative D call TRBD1 (6 bases). Trimming left V 10 bases short and J 6 bases short, with 16 bases between. CDR3 length: 13 residues. Germline-derived CDR1 and CDR2 are MDHEN and SYDVKM. CDR3 nucleotides: TGTGCCACCACCCGGGGGGCAACTCAGCCCCAGCATTTT. Its protein is CATTRGATQPQHF.

The chain combines TRBV6-6 with TRBJ2-1; D is unclear. The V end lost 2 bases, the J end lost 6 bases, and 8 bases lay between the germline ends. Germline CDR1 is MNHNY and CDR2 is SVGAGI (reference sequence). The CDR3 is 13 residues long. The CDR3 is CASSYSFANEQFF. The CDR3 DNA sequence: TGTGCCAGCAGTTACAGCTTTGCCAATGAGCAGTTCTTC.

In DNA, the CDR3 is TGTGCCAGCAGCCTAGCTGCTAACTATGGCTACACCTTC. Residues: CASSLAANYGYTF. The rearrangement joins TRBV6-5 to TRBJ1-2; D is unclear. V lost 6 bases, J lost 0 bases, and 8 bases lay in between. The germline CDR1 and CDR2 sequences are MNHEY and SVGAGI. CDR3 length: 13 amino acids.

The J gene is TRBJ2-5, the V gene TRBV19, with D perhaps matching TRBD1 (6 bases). Deletions cut 4 bases from V and 2 bases from J, with 14 bases between. The CDR3 has 15 amino acids. Germline CDR1 reads LNHDA; CDR2 reads SQIVND (reference sequence). The CDR3 region has the DNA TGTGCCAGTAGTACCCAGGGGTGGGGGCAAGAGACCCAGTACTTC. Protein: CASSTQGWGQETQYF.

This clone turned up a few times. The chain carries TRBV19 and TRBJ1-6; D might be TRBD1 (5 bases). Trimming removed 6 bases at V and 6 bases at J, with 15 bases between. Germline values: CDR1 LNHDA, CDR2 SQIVND (reference sequence). This CDR3 comprises 15 residues. In DNA, the CDR3 is TGTGCCAGTAGCCTTGGTACAGGTACTAATTCACCCCTCCACTTT. This codes for CASSLGTGTNSPLHF.

J is TRBJ1-2 and V is TRBV7-3; 7 nucleotides match TRBD1. The CDR3 covers 13 residues. The V segment lost 5 bases and the J segment 3 bases; nucleotides outside the gene matches: 3. Germline values: CDR1 SGHTA, CDR2 FQGTGA. For the CDR3, the DNA is TGTGCCAGCAGCCCCGGGACAGACTATGGCTACACCTTC. Translating it yields CASSPGTDYGYTF.

The rearrangement uses TRBV4-3 and TRBJ1-6; TRBD1 aligns across 8 bases. With 4 bases clipped from V and 7 bases from J, the junction kept 15 bases outside the gene matches. Germline CDR1 reads LGHNA; CDR2 reads YSLEER. This CDR3 contains 18 residues. CDR3 in DNA: TGCGCCAGCAGCCGCGCCGCCCGTGGACAGGGAGACAATTCACCCCTCCACTTT. This gives the protein CASSRAARGQGDNSPLHF.

The chain employs TRBV5-1 and TRBJ2-1, with D possibly being TRBD2 (8 bases). The germline CDR1 and CDR2 sequences are SGHRS and YFSETQ. With 6 bases removed from V and 4 bases from J, the gap between germline ends came to 17 bases. The CDR3 consists of 15 residues. CDR3 sequence: CASNGGDRTYNEQFF. The DNA of the CDR3 is TGCGCCAGCAACGGGGGGGACAGAACTTACAATGAGCAGTTCTTC. Using reference TRBV5-1 and TRBJ2-1 for the parts outside the CDR3, the full variable domain is KAGVTQTPRYLIKTRGQQVTLSCSPISGHRSVSWYQQTPGQGLQFLFEYFSETQRNKGNFPGRFSGRQFSNSRSEMNVSTLELGDSALYLCASNGGDRTYNEQFFGPGTRLTVL.

This sequence joins TRBV5-1 and TRBJ1-2; the D gene is possibly TRBD1 (6 bases). CDR3 length equals 12 residues. Germline lookup yields CDR1 SGHRS and CDR2 YFSETQ. The V and J ends lost 0 bases and 8 bases respectively, with 8 bases between them. The chain's CDR3 is CASSLDRAGYTF. The CDR3 DNA follows: TGCGCCAGCAGCTTGGACAGGGCAGGCTACACCTTC.

This chain connects TRBV6-1 to TRBJ2-7, with 7 positions matching TRBD1. Trimming took 3 bases from V and 2 from J; bases not matched to a gene: 4. The CDR3 extends over 14 amino acids. The V gene's germline CDR1 is MNHNS and CDR2 SASEGT. The CDR3 is CASSEGQNTYEQYF. DNA for the CDR3: TGTGCCAGCAGTGAGGGACAGAATACCTACGAGCAGTACTTC.

The chain is built from TRBV28 and TRBJ2-1, with TRBD1 matching 11 bases. CDR1 is MDHEN, CDR2 SYDVKM, per germline. J lost 7 bases, V lost 0 bases, and 2 bases had no gene match. CDR3 length equals 15 residues. In DNA, the CDR3 is TGTGCCAGCAGTTTATGGGGGACAGGGGGTAATGAGCAGTTCTTC. Translated: CASSLWGTGGNEQFF.